These 21 T cell receptor beta chains came from one sample sequenced in a study of CXCR3-negative and CXCR3-positive naive CD8 T cells. Study results and limitations: Hydrophobicity of TRB CDR3s was greater in CXCR3-positive naive cells than in CXCR3-negative naive cells.

Their recognized antigens are unknown. The TRB libraries of cDNA were built by UMI-labeled 5' RACE. TCRdb re-called the 5' RACE reads; every CDR3 protein appears as one record, without DNA. This sample's clone table lists approximately 100,000 distinct CDR3 sequences. Sample: naive CXCR3+ CD8+ T cells from blood. Subset here: CD45RO-CCR7+CD27+CD95- naive CD8+ T cells expressing CXCR3 (TNR3+). Every receptor here comes from a human donor in good health. Some clones in this sample may be carry-over from other donors' samples.

The J gene is TRBJ2-1, the V gene TRBV29-1; the TRBD1 assignment by TCRdb is unverifiable without DNA. This CDR3 is 14 amino acids long. The germline V gene has CDR1 SQVTM and CDR2 ANQGSEA. The CDR3 sequence: CSVEMLGGGDEQFF.

This CDR3 is CASSLGQGTYEQYF. The chain is built from TRBV11-2 and TRBJ2-7; TCRdb lists TRBD1, though no DNA is available to test this call. The CDR3 has 14 residues. Germline assignment: CDR1 SGHAT and CDR2 FQNNGV.

V and J are TRBV7-3 and TRBJ2-3; TCRdb's D gene call, TRBD2, goes unchecked for lack of DNA. CDR1 and CDR2 (germline): SGHTA, FQGTGA. This CDR3 comprises 15 residues. CDR3 residues: CASSSAGASTDTQYF.

V usage is TRBV15 and J usage is TRBJ1-1. The CDR3 has 13 residues. Germline V gives CDR1 LNHNV, CDR2 YYDKDF (reference sequence). Here the CDR3 reads CATRATELAEAFF.

The chain employs TRBV29-1 and TRBJ1-1. The CDR3 spans 11 residues. From germline, CDR1 is SQVTM and CDR2 ANQGSEA. This CDR3 reads CSVEQSTEAFF.

The genes are TRBV28 and TRBJ2-5; TCRdb's D call, TRBD2, is unchecked because there is no DNA. The CDR3 extends over 18 amino acids. CDR1 and CDR2 from the germline V gene are MDHEN and SYDVKM. CDR3 protein: CASSYIGTSGGHQETQYF. Supplemented by reference TRBV28 and TRBJ2-5, the full variable domain reads DVKVTQSSRYLVKRTGEKVFLECVQDMDHENMFWYRQDPGLGLRLIYFSYDVKMKEKGDIPEGYSVSREKKERFSLILESASTNQTSMYLCASSYIGTSGGHQETQYFGPGTRLLVL.

The chain employs TRBV11-3 and TRBJ2-3; TCRdb calls TRBD1, which cannot be checked without DNA. The CDR3 length is 15 residues. Germline V gene sequence: CDR1 SGHNT, CDR2 YENEEA. CDR3 amino acids: CASSFTPNPPDTQYF.

This rearrangement joins TRBV7-6 to TRBJ2-7; TCRdb indicates TRBD1, and absent DNA this call remains unverified. There are 18 residues in the CDR3. Germline lookup yields CDR1 SGHVS and CDR2 FNYEAQ. CDR3 protein: CASSLGVFGQGASYEQYF.

CDR3 residues: CASSSGLAGGTDTQYF. V gene TRBV7-9 combines with J gene TRBJ2-3; TCRdb's D call of TRBD2 is untestable without DNA. Germline V gene sequence: CDR1 SEHNR, CDR2 FQNEAQ (reference sequence). This CDR3 has 16 residues.

The J gene is TRBJ2-3, the V gene TRBV5-1; TCRdb indicates TRBD2, and absent DNA this call remains unverified. The CDR3 sequence is 16 residues long. The germline gives CDR1 SGHRS, CDR2 YFSETQ. The CDR3 spells CASSLGSGGPTDTQYF.

The rearrangement joins TRBV4-3 to TRBJ2-7; TCRdb calls TRBD2, which cannot be checked without DNA. This CDR3 comprises 15 residues. Germline CDR1 is LGHNA and CDR2 is YSLEER. CDR3 protein: CASSQDNKRAYEQYF.

This sequence joins TRBV10-3 and TRBJ1-2. The germline V gene encodes CDR1 ENHRY and CDR2 SYGVKD. This CDR3 has 13 amino acids. The CDR3 reads CAISDGEVLGYTF.

The chain uses TRBV7-9 and TRBJ2-5; TCRdb's assignment of TRBD1 cannot be checked, as there is no DNA. This CDR3 region has 16 residues. From germline, CDR1 is SEHNR and CDR2 FQNEAQ (reference sequence). CDR3 residues: CASSPPDRGVQETQYF.

This chain joins TRBV10-1 and TRBJ2-1; lacking DNA, the TRBD2 call made by TCRdb goes unchecked. The V gene's germline CDR1 is WNHNN and CDR2 SYGVQD (reference sequence). The CDR3 runs to 14 residues. The CDR3 spells CASSEGLVNNEQFF.

The rearrangement joins TRBV7-9 to TRBJ2-7. Germline CDR1 reads SEHNR; CDR2 reads FQNEAQ (reference sequence). This CDR3 has 14 residues. The CDR3 is CASSFLTANYEQYF.

The gene calls are TRBV7-9 and TRBJ1-3. The CDR3 extends over 15 amino acids. The V gene's germline CDR1 is SEHNR and CDR2 FQNEAQ (reference sequence). The CDR3 loop is CASSFPTSSGNTIYF. The full variable domain, its missing parts supplied by reference TRBV7-9 and TRBJ1-3, is DTGVSQNPRHKITKRGQNVTFRCDPISEHNRLYWYRQTLGQGPEFLTYFQNEAQLEKSRLLSDRFSAERPKGSFSTLEIQRTEQGDSAMYLCASSFPTSSGNTIYFGEGSWLTVV.

This chain joins TRBV10-2 and TRBJ1-1; with no DNA, the TCRdb D assignment of TRBD1 cannot be verified. Germline loops: CDR1 WSHSY, CDR2 SAAADI. This CDR3 has 15 amino acids. This CDR3 is CASSPWGGGNTEAFF.

The V and J genes are TRBV12-3 or TRBV12-4 and TRBJ2-7; the D call from TCRdb, TRBD1, cannot be confirmed without DNA. The CDR3 runs to 14 residues. This CDR3 reads CASSPRRPPYEQYF.

The V call is TRBV2, the J call TRBJ1-1; the TRBD1 assignment by TCRdb is unverifiable without DNA. This CDR3 has 16 amino acids. Germline CDR1 is SNHLY and CDR2 is FYNNEI. CDR3 sequence: CASSEQDDRVNTEAFF. The complete variable domain, with remaining parts taken from reference TRBV2 and TRBJ1-1, reads EPEVTQTPSHQVTQMGQEVILRCVPISNHLYFYWYRQILGQKVEFLVSFYNNEISEKSEIFDDQFSVERPDGSNFTLKIRSTKLEDSAMYFCASSEQDDRVNTEAFFGQGTRLTVV.

The chain couples TRBV4-1 to TRBJ1-1. The CDR3 loop spans 15 amino acids. Germline CDR1 is MGHRA and CDR2 is YSYEKL. The CDR3 here is CASSHQKGKDTEAFF.

This chain uses TRBV19 with TRBJ1-1; the D call from TCRdb, TRBD1, cannot be confirmed without DNA. The CDR3 runs to 12 residues. Germline V gives CDR1 LNHDA, CDR2 SQIVND (reference sequence). CDR3 in amino acids: CASSGGSTEAFF.